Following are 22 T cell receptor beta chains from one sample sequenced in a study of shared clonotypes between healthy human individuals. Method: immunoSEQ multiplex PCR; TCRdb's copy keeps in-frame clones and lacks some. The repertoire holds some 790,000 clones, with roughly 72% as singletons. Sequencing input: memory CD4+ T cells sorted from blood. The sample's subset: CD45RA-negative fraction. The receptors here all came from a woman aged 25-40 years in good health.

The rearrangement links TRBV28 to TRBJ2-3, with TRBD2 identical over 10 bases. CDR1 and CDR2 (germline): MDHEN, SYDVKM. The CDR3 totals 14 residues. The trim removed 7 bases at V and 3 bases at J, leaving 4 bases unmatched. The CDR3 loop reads CASTSSGSTDTQYF. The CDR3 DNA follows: TGTGCCAGCACGTCTAGCGGGAGTACAGATACGCAGTATTTT.

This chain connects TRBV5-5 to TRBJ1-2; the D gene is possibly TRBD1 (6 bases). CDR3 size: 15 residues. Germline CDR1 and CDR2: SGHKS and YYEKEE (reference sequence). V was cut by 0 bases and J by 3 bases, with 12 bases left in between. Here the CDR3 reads CASSLAGGAYYGYTF. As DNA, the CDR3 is TGTGCCAGCAGCTTGGCCGGGGGCGCGTACTATGGCTACACCTTC.

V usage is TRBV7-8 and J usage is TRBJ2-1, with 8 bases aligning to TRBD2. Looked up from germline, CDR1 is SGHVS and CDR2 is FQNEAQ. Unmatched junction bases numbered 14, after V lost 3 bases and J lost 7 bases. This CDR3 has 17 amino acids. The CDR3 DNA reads TGTGCCAGCAGCTTGAGGCTAGCGGGCCCCGGAGGTAATGAGCAGTTCTTC. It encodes CASSLRLAGPGGNEQFF. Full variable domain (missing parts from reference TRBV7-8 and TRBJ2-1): GAGVSQSPRYKVAKRGQDVALRCDPISGHVSLFWYQQALGQGPEFLTYFQNEAQLDKSGLPSDRFFAERPEGSVSTLKIQRTQQEDSAVYLCASSLRLAGPGGNEQFFGPGTRLTVL.

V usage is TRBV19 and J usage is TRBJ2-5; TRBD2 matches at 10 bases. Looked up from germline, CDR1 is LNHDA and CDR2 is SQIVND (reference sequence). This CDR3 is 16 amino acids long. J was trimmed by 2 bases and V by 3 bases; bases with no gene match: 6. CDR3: CASSIFPAGGQETQYF. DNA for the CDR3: TGTGCCAGTAGTATCTTCCCAGCGGGAGGGCAAGAGACCCAGTACTTC.

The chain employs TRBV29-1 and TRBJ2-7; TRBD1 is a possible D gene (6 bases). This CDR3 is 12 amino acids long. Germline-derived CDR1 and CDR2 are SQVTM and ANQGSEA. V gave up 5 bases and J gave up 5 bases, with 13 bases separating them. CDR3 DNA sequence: TGCAGCGTTTTTACAGGGTTCAACGAGCAGTACTTC. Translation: CSVFTGFNEQYF.

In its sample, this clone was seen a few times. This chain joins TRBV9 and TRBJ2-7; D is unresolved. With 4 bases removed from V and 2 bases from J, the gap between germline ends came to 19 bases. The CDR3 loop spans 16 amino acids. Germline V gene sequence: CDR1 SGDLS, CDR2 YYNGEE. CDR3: CASSCKTRTAPYEQYF. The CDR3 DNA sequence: TGTGCCAGCAGCTGCAAGACCCGGACGGCGCCCTACGAGCAGTACTTC. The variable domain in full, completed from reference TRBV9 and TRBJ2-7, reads DSGVTQTPKHLITATGQRVTLRCSPRSGDLSVYWYQQSLDQGLQFLIQYYNGEERAKGNILERFSAQQFPDLHSELNLSSLELGDSALYFCASSCKTRTAPYEQYFGPGTRLTVT.

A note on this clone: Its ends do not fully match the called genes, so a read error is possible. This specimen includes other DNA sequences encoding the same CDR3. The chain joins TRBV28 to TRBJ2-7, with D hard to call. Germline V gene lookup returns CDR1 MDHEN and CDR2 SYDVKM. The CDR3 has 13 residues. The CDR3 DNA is TGTGCCAGCAGGGAACCCTTGACCTACGAGCAGTACTTT. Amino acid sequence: CASREPLTYEQYF.

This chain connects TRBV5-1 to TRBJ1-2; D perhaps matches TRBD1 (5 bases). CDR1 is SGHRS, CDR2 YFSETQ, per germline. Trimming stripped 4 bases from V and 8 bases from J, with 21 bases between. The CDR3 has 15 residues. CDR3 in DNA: TGCGCCAGCAGCCCCGGGGACCGGGACCTATCCGGCTACACCTTC. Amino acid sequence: CASSPGDRDLSGYTF.

The DNA for the CDR3 is TGTGCCAGCAGTTCCCGGGCCCAACTAGCGAGATCCTACGAGCAGTACTTC. This codes for CASSSRAQLARSYEQYF. The gene calls are TRBV28 and TRBJ2-7; 7 bases fit TRBD2. The CDR3 sequence is 17 residues long. Germline CDR1 is MDHEN and CDR2 is SYDVKM. Germline trimming cut 4 bases from V and 1 base from J; bases unmatched to any gene: 13.

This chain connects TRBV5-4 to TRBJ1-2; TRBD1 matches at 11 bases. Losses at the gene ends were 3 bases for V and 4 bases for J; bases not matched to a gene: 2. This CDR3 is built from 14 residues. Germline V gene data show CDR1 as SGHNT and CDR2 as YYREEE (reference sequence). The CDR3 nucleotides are TGTGCCAGCAGCTGGGGACAGGGGGTCTATGGCTACACCTTC. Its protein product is CASSWGQGVYGYTF.

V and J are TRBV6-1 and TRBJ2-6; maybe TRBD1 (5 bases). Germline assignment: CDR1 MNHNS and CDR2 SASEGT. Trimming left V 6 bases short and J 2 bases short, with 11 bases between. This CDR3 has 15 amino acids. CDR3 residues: CASRPDSAGANVLTF. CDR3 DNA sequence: TGTGCCAGCAGGCCCGACAGCGCTGGGGCCAACGTCCTGACTTTC.

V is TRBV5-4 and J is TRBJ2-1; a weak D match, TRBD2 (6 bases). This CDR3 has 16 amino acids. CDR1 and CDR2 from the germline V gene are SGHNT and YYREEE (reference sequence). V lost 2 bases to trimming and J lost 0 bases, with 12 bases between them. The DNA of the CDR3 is TGTGCCAGCAGCTTCCGGGACTCCGGCTCCTACAATGAGCAGTTCTTC. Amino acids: CASSFRDSGSYNEQFF.

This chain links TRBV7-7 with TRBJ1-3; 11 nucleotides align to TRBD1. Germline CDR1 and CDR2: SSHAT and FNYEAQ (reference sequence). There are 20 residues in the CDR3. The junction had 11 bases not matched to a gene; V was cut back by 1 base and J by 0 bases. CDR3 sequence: CASSLGGQGVTQTSGNTIYF. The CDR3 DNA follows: TGTGCCAGCAGCTTAGGGGGACAGGGGGTCACCCAGACCTCTGGAAACACCATATATTTT.

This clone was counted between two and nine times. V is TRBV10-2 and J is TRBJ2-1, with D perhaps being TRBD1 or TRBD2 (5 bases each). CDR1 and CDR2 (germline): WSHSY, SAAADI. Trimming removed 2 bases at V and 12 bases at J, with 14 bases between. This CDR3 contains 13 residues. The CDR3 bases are TGCGCCAGCAGTGAGGGGGCTCGGGATTCGCAGTTCTTC. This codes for CASSEGARDSQFF.

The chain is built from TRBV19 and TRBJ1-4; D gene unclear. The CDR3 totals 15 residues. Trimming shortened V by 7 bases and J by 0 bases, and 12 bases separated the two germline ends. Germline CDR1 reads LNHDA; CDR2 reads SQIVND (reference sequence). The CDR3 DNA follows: TGTGCCAGTAACGATCAGGCGGCAACTAATGAAAAACTGTTTTTT. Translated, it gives CASNDQAATNEKLFF.

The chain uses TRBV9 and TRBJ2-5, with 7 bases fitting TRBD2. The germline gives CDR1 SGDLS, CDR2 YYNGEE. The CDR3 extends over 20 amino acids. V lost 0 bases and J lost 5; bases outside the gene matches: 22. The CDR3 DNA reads TGTGCCAGCAGCGTAGCTACTATGAGGACTAGGAGGAGGTCAGAGGAGACCCAGTACTTC. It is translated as CASSVATMRTRRRSEETQYF.

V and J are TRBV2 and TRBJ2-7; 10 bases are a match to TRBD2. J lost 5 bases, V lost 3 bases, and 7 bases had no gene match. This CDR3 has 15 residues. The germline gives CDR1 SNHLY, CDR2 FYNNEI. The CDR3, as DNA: TGTGCCAGCAGTGACAGGCTAGCGGGAGTCCACGAGCAGTACTTC. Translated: CASSDRLAGVHEQYF.

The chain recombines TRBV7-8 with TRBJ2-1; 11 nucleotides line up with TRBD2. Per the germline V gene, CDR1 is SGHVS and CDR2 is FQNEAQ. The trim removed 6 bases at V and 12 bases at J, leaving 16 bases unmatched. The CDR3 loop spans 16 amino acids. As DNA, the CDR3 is TGTGCCAGCAGACCCAGACGAGGGACTAGCGGCCTAGGGCAGTTCTTC. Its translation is CASRPRRGTSGLGQFF.

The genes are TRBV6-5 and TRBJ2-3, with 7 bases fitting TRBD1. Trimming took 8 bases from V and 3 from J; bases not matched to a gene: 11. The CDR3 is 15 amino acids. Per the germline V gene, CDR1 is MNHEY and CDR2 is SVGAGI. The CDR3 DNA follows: TGTGCCAGCGGGGTCCGACAGGGAATTACAGATACGCAGTATTTT. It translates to CASGVRQGITDTQYF.

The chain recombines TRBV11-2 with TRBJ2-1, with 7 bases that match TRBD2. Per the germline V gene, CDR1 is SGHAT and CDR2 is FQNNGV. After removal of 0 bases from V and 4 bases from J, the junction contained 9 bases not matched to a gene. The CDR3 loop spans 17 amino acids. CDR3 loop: CASSLDWASGPYNEQFF. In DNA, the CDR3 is TGTGCCAGCAGCTTAGATTGGGCTAGCGGACCTTACAATGAGCAGTTCTTC.

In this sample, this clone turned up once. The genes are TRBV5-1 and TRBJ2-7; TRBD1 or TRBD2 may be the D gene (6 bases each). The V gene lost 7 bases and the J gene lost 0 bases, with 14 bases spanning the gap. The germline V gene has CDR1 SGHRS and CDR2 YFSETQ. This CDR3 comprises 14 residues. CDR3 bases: TGCGCCAGCCGTGGACAGACTAGCTCCTACGAGCAGTACTTC. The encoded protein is CASRGQTSSYEQYF.

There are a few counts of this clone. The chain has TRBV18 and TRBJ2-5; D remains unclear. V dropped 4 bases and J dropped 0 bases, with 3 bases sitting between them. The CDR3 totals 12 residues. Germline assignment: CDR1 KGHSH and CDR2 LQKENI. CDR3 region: CASSQYQETQYF. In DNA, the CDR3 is TGTGCCAGCTCACAGTACCAAGAGACCCAGTACTTC.